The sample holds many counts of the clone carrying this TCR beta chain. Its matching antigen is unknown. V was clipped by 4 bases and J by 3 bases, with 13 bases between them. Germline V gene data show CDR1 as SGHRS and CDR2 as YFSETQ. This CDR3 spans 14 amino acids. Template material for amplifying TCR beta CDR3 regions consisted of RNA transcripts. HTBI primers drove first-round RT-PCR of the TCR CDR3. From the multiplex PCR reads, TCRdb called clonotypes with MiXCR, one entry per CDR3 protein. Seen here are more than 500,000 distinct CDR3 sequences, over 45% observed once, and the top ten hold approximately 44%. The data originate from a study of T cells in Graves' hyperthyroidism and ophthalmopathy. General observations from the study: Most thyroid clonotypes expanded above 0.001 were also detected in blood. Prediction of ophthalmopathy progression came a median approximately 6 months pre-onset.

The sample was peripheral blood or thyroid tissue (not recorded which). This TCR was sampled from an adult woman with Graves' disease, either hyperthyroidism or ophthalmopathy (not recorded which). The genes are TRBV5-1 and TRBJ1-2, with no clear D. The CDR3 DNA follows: TGCGCCAGCAGCCCTACACCCCAGGACTATGGCTACACCTTC. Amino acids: CASSPTPQDYGYTF.